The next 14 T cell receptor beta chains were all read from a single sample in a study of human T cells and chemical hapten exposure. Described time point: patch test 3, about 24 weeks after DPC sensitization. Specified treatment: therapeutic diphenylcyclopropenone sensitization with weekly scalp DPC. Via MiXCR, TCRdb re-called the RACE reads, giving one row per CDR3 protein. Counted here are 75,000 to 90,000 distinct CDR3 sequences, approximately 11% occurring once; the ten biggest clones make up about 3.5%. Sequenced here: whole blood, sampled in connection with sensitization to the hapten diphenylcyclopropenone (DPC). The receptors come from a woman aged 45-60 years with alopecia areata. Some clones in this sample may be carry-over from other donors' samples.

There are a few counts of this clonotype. The CDR3 here is CASSSSSTSVEQYF. The CDR3 region has the DNA TGTGCCAGCAGTTCATCCTCGACTAGCGTCGAGCAGTACTTC. The chain carries TRBV12-3 or TRBV12-4 and TRBJ2-7, with TRBD2 identical over 8 bases. The CDR3 sequence is 14 residues long. V shed 4 bases and J 6 bases; nucleotides not matched to a gene: 8.

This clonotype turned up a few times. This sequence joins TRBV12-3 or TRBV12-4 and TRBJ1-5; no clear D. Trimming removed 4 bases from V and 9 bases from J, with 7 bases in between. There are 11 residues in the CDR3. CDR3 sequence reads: CASSSQGPQHF. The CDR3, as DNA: TGTGCCAGCAGTTCCCAAGGGCCCCAGCATTTT.

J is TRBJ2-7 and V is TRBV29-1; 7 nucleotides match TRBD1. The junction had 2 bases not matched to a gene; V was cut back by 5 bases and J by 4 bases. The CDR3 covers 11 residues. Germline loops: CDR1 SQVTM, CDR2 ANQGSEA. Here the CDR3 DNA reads TGCAGCGTTCAGACAGGGTACGAGCAGTACTTC. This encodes CSVQTGYEQYF.

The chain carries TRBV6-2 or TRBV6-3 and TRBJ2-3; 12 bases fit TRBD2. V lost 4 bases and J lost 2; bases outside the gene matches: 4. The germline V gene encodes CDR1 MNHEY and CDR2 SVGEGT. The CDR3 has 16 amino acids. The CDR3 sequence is CASSWLAGGYTDTQYF. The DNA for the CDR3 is TGTGCCAGCAGTTGGCTAGCGGGAGGGTACACAGATACGCAGTATTTT.

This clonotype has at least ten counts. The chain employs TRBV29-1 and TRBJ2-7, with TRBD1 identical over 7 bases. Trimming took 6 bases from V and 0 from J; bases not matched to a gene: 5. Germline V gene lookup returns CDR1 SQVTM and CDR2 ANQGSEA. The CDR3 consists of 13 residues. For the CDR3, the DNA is TGCAGCGTCTCCGGGACAGTCTCCTACGAGCAGTACTTC. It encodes CSVSGTVSYEQYF.

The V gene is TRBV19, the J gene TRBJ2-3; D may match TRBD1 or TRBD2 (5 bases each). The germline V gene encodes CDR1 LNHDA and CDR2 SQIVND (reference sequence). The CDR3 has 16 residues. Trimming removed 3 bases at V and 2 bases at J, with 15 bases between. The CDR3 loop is CASSIQGRGPTDTQYF. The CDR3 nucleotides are TGTGCCAGTAGTATCCAGGGCAGAGGGCCCACAGATACGCAGTATTTT.

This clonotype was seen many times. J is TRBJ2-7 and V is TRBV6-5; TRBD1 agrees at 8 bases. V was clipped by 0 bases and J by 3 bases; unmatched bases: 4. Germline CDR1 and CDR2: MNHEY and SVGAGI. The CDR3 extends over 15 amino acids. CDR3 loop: CASSYSGQGNYEQYF. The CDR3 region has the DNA TGTGCCAGCAGTTACTCCGGACAGGGAAACTACGAGCAGTACTTC.

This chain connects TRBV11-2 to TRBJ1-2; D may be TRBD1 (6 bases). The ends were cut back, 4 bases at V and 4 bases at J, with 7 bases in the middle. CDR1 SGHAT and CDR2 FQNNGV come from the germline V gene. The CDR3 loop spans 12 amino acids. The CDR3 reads CASSWTVYGYTF. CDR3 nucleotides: TGTGCCAGCAGCTGGACAGTCTATGGCTACACCTTC.

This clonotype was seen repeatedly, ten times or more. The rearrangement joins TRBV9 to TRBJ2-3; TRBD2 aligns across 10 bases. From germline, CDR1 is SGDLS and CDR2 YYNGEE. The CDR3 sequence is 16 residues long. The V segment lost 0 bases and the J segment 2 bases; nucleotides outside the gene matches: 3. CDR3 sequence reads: CASSVVAGGATDTQYF. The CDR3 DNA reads TGTGCCAGCAGCGTAGTAGCGGGAGGTGCCACAGATACGCAGTATTTT.

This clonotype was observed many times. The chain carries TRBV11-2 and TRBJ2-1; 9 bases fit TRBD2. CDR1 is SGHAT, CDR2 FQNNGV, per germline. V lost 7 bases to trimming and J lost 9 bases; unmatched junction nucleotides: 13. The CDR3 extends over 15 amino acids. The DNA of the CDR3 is TGTGCCAGCACCCCGGGGCGGCTAGCGGGAATTGAGCAGTTCTTC. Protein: CASTPGRLAGIEQFF.

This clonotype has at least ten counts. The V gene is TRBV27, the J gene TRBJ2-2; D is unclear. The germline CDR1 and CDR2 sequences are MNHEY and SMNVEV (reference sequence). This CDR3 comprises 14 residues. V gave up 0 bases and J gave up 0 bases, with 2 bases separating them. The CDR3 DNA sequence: TGTGCCAGCAGTTTATCACCGAACACCGGGGAGCTGTTTTTT. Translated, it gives CASSLSPNTGELFF.

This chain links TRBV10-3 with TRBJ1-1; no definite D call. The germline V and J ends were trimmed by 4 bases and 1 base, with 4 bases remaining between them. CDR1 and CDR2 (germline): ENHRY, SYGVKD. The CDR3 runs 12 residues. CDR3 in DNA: TGTGCCATCAGTGGGGGGAACACTGAAGCTTTCTTT. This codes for CAISGGNTEAFF.

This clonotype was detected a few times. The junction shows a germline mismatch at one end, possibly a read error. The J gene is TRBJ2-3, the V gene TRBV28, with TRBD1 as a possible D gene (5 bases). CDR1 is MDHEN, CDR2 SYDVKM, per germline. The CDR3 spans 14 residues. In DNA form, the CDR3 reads TGCGCCAGCAGTATACAGGCTAGCACAGATACGCAGTATTTT. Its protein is CASSIQASTDTQYF.

In nucleotides, the CDR3 is TGTGCCAGCAGCTCCGAGGGCAGGGACTACACAGATACGCAGTATTTT. The encoded protein is CASSSEGRDYTDTQYF. The rearrangement links TRBV7-3 to TRBJ2-3, with 7 bases that match TRBD2. From germline, CDR1 is SGHTA and CDR2 FQGTGA. CDR3 size: 16 residues. Trimming removed 4 bases from V and 2 bases from J; junction bases left unmatched: 9.